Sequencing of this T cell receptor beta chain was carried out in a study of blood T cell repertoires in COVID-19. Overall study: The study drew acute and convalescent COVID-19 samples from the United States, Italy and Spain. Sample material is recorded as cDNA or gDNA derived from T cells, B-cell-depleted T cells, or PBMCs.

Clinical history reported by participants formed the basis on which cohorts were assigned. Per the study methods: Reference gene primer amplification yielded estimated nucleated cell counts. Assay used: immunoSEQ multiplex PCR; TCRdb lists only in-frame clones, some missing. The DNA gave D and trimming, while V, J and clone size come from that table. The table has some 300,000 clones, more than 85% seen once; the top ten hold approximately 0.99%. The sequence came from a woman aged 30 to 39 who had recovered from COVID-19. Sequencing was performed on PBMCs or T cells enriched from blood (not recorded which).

The chain's CDR3 is CASSSGTRGYEQYF. The DNA for the CDR3 is TGTGCCAGCAGCAGCGGGACGAGGGGCTACGAGCAGTACTTC. The chain employs TRBV21-1 and TRBJ2-7; TRBD2 reflects the table's D call only, with no check against the DNA. TRBV21-1 corresponds to a pseudogene. The CDR3 is made up of 14 amino acids.